The following is a TCR beta chain sequence with its context. This clonotype has a count of ten or more. This receptor's antigen is unknown. Base qualities are not recorded, but no much larger clone differs from it by a single base. The data derive from a study of T cells in Graves' hyperthyroidism and ophthalmopathy (dated by TCRdb to 2018 to 2020). At the level of the whole study: Peripheral blood was collected at initial diagnosis, before any treatment. An independent validation cohort of some 18 hyperthyroidism patients and 15 or so patients who later progressed to ophthalmopathy tested prospective prediction of ophthalmopathy. After sampling, hyperthyroidism patients received methimazole starting at 30 mg daily, and ophthalmopathy patients received high-dose intravenous methylprednisolone. For training and testing, the 80 to 100 patients in the discovery cohort were randomly divided in a 7:3 ratio. Thyroid tissue and blood T-cell repertoires from roughly 6 Graves' hyperthyroidism patients were also compared in the study. The paper reports TCR Vbeta CDR3 sequencing of about 140 peripheral blood samples: some 41 ophthalmopathy, fewer than 80 hyperthyroidism and 17 progressor patients. To identify distinguishing TCR V-J signatures, a discovery cohort of about 100 patients was used, comprising 40 to 45 with Graves' ophthalmopathy and some 60 with stable Graves' hyperthyroidism. Study-wide findings and limitations: In validation, the model predicted progression to ophthalmopathy with 55% to 71% sensitivity and roughly 75% specificity, a median of about 6.7 months before onset. Sample size was not statistically predetermined, and investigators were not blinded to group allocation. Most expanded thyroid clonotypes (frequency above 0.001) were also detected in blood, suggesting blood repertoires may reflect thyroid immune responses. In cross-validation, a model built on a 13 V-J signature told ophthalmopathy apart from stable hyperthyroidism with approximately 91% sensitivity and around 81% specificity, and in testing the same model reached 80%/75%.

Reading from cysteine to phenylalanine, the CDR3 counts 15 amino acids. Only the CDR3 portion is preserved as DNA: 45 bases, with reading frame beginning at the first base. V has 5 bases trimmed and J has 2 bases trimmed; junction bases matching no gene number 7. Stable Graves' hyperthyroidism was defined as the absence of progression to ophthalmopathy over 18 months of follow-up. Hyperthyroidism patients were aged 18 to 65 years and newly diagnosed, with disease duration of less than 2 months. Exclusion was applied to patients with uncontrolled infections, other autoimmune diseases, pregnancy or lactation. Diagnoses relied on clinical symptoms, serum thyroxine and TRAb, thyroid ultrasound and orbital computed tomography. Ficoll-Paque density gradient centrifugation was used to isolate PBMCs from approximately 10 ml of fresh peripheral blood. Trizol reagent was used to extract total RNA, and RNA quality was then checked on an Agilent 2100 Bioanalyzer.

TCR beta CDR3 regions were amplified from RNA transcripts. The TCR CDR3 was subjected to a first round of RT-PCR using the HTBI primer set and the Qiagen OneStep RT-PCR kit. Libraries were constructed in a second round of multiplex PCR, after which size selection and purification were carried out. Libraries were sequenced paired-end with 100 bp reads on an Illumina HiSeq2000. The study's processing was this. Raw data were processed with SOAPnuke, discarding reads with adapters, uncalled bases, mean Phred below 15, or no exact constant-primer or identifier match. High-quality paired reads were merged using COPE v1.2.5, and each unique nucleotide sequence was defined as a clonotype. MiTCR v1.1 was used to align the clonotypes against IMGT TRBV, TRBD and TRBJ reference segments. The analysis was restricted to V-J combinations with a frequency above 0.0001, which together covered around 99% of the repertoires. A TCS score was defined as the ratio between F50 (clonal expansion) and ExV (chaos), using BLOSUM62-based TCRdist between CDR3 peptides within each V-J. Welch's t-statistics and random forest reduced approximately 520 V-J features to about 12, which were used in a naive Bayes classifier (R e1071). The public sequencing data were trimmed at Q25 with fastp and processed into clonotypes with MiXCR by TCRdb, which kept only in-frame beta chains. Identical CDR3 proteins give one entry, which carries the most common genes and DNA. What appears here as the V and J calls and clone size reflects TCRdb's work, not the paper's. The sample contains around 420,000 distinct CDR3 sequences, approximately 14% of them found a single time. Of the sample, just under 8% is held by the ten largest clones.

This clonotype originated in a woman between 18 and 29 years old with Graves' hyperthyroidism. The chain uses TRBV12-3 or TRBV12-4 and TRBJ2-7, with TRBD1 identical over 9 junction bases. The sequencing sample was made of blood. CDR3 sequence: CASSETGGPTYEQYF. The DNA sequence is given as TGTGCCAGCAGTGAAACAGGGGGCCCTACCTACGAGCAGTACTTC.